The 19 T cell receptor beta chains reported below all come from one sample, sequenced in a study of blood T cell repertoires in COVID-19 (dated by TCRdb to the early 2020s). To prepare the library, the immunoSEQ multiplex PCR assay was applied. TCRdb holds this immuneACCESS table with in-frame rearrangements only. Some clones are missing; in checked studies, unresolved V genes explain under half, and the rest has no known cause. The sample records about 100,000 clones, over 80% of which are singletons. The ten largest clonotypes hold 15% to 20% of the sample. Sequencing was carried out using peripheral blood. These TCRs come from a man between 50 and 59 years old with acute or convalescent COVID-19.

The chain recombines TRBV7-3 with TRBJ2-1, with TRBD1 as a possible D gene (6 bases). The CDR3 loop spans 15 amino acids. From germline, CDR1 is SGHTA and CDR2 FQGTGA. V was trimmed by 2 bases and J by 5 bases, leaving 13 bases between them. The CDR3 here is CASSLLPGVDNEQFF. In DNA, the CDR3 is TGTGCCAGCAGCTTACTCCCAGGGGTCGACAATGAGCAGTTCTTC.

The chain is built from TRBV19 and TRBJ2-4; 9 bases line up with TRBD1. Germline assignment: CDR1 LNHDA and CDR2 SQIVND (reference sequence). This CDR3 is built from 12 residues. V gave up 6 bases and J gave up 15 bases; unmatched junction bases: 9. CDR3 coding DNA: TGTGCCAGTAGCGGACAGGGGCGGGATCGGTACTTC. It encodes CASSGQGRDRYF.

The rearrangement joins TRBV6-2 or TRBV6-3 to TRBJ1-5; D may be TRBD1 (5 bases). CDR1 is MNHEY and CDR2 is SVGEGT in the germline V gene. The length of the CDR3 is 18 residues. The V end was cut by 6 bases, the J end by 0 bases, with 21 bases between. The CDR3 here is CASSPSTDIPLSNQPQHF. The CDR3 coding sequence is TGTGCCAGCAGCCCTTCGACGGACATCCCGCTTAGCAATCAGCCCCAGCATTTT.

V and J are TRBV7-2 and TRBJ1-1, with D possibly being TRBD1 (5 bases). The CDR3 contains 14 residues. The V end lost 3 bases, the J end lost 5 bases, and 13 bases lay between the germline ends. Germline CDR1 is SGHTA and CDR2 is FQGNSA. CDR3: CASSFGGRGTEAFF. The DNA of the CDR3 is TGTGCCAGCAGCTTCGGGGGAAGGGGAACTGAAGCTTTCTTT.

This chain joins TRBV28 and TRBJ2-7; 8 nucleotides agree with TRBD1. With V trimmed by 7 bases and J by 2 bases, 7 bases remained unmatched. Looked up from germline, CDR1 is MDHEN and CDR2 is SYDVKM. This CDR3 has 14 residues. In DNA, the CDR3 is TGTGCCAGCAATGCAGGGGGCCTAACCTACGAGCAGTACTTC. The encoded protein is CASNAGGLTYEQYF.

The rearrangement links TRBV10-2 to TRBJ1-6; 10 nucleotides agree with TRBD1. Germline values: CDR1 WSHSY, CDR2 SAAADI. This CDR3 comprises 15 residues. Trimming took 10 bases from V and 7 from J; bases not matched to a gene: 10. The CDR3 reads CATAWDRGENSPLHF. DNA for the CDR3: TGCGCCACCGCGTGGGACAGGGGAGAAAATTCACCCCTCCACTTT.

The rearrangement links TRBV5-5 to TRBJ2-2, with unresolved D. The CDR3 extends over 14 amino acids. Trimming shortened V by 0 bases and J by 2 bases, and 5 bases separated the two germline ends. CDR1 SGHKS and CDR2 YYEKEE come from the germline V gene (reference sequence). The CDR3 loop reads CASSLGQNTGELFF. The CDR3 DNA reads TGTGCCAGCAGCTTGGGACAAAACACCGGGGAGCTGTTTTTT. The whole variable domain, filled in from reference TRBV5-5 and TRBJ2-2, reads DAGVTQSPTHLIKTRGQQVTLRCSPISGHKSVSWYQQVLGQGPQFIFQYYEKEERGRGNFPDRFSARQFPNYSSELNVNALLLGDSALYLCASSLGQNTGELFFGEGSRLTVL.

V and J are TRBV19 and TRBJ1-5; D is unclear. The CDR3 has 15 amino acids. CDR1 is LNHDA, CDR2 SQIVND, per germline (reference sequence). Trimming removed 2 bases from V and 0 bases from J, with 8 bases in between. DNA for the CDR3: TGTGCCAGTAGTATAACGGCGGATAGCAATCAGCCCCAGCATTTT. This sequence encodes CASSITADSNQPQHF.

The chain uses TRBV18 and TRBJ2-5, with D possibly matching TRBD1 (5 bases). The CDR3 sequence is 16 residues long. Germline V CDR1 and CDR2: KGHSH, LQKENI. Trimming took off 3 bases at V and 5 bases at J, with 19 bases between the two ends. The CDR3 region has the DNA TGTGCCAGCTCACCCCGTAGGGGCTTCGTTGTGGAGACCCAGTACTTC. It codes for CASSPRRGFVVETQYF.

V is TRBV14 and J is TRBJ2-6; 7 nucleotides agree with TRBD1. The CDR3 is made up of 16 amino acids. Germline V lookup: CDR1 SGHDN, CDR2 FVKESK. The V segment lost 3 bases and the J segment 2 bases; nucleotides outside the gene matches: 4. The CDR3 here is CASSQRQGTGANVLTF. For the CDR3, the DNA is TGTGCCAGCAGCCAGAGACAGGGAACTGGGGCCAACGTCCTGACTTTC.

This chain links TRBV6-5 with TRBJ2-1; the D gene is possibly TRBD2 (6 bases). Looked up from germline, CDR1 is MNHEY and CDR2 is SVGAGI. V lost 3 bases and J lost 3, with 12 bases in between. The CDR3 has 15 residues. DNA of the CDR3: TGTGCCAGCAGTTATAGTGGCGGGGACTACAATGAGCAGTTCTTC. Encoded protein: CASSYSGGDYNEQFF.

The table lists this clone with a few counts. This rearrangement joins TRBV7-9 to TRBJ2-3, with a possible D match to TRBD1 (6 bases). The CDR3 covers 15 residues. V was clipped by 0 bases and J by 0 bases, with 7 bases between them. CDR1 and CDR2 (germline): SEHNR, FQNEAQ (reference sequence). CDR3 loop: CASSLATGSTDTQYF. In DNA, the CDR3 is TGTGCCAGCAGCTTAGCGACAGGTAGCACAGATACGCAGTATTTT. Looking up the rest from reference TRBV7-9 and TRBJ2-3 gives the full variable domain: DTGVSQNPRHKITKRGQNVTFRCDPISEHNRLYWYRQTLGQGPEFLTYFQNEAQLEKSRLLSDRFSAERPKGSFSTLEIQRTEQGDSAMYLCASSLATGSTDTQYFGPGTRLTVL.

The CDR3 DNA is TGTGCCAGCTCAGCGGACAGAATAAATGAAGAGACCCAGTACTTC. It encodes CASSADRINEETQYF. The gene calls are TRBV18 and TRBJ2-5; possibly TRBD1 for D (6 bases). Trimming shortened V by 5 bases and J by 3 bases, and 16 bases separated the two germline ends. Germline-derived CDR1 and CDR2 are KGHSH and LQKENI. The CDR3 has 15 amino acids.

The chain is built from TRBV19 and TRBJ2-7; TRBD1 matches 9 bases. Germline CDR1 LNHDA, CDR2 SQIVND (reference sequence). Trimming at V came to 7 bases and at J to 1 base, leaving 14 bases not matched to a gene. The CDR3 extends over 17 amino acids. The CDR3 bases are TGTGCCAGTATTAGACGGAACCCCGGGACAGGGTCCTACGAGCAGTACTTC. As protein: CASIRRNPGTGSYEQYF.

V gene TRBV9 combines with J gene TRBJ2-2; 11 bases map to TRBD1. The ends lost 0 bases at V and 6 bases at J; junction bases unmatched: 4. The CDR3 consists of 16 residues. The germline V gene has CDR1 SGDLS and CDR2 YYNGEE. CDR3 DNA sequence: TGTGCCAGCAGCGTAGCCAGGACAGGGGGCTCCGGGGAGCTGTTTTTT. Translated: CASSVARTGGSGELFF.

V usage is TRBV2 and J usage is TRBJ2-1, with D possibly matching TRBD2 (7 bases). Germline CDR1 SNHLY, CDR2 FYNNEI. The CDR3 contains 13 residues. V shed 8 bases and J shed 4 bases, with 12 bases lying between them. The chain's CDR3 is CASGGGLYNEQFF. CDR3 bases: TGTGCCAGCGGGGGGGGGCTATACAATGAGCAGTTCTTC.

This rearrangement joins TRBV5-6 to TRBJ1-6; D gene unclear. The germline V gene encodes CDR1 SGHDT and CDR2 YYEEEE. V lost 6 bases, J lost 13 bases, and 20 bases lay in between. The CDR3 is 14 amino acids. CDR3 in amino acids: CASNLGRRQRPLHF. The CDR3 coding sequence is TGTGCCAGCAACCTCGGACGGCGCCAGCGGCCCCTCCACTTT.

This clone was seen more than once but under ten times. The CDR3 protein is CATSDRGTGGHTEAFF. The DNA of the CDR3 is TGTGCCACCAGTGACCGGGGGACAGGGGGACACACTGAAGCTTTCTTT. J is TRBJ1-1 and V is TRBV24-1; 11 bases are a match to TRBD1. Germline V gene lookup returns CDR1 KGHDR and CDR2 SFDVKD. This CDR3 is 16 amino acids long. Trimming at V came to 4 bases and at J to 3 bases, leaving 6 bases not matched to a gene.

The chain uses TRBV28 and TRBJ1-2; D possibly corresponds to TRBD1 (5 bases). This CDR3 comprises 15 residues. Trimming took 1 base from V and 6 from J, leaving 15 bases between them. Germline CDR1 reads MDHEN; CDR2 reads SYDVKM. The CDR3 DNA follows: TGTGCCAGCAGTTTATTAATCAGGGAGGGGCATGGCTACACCTTC. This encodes CASSLLIREGHGYTF.